Detailed here is one T cell receptor beta chain. Its antigen is not known. V lost 3 bases, J lost 4 bases, and 14 bases stayed unmatched. Germline assignment: CDR1 KGHSH and CDR2 LQKENI. CDR3 length: 18 residues. PCR was performed using 60 Vbeta and 13 Jbeta primers. Using immunoSEQ multiplex PCR, the repertoire was profiled, and TCRdb retains in-frame clones only, with some absent. The sample carries approximately 110,000 clones, around 80% recorded once. The data were obtained in a study of cytomegalovirus exposure and HLA in healthy donors. Study-wide points: Differences between HLA loci emerged in a later analysis of TCR association rates, with DRB1 most and HLA-C fewest.

The chain combines TRBV18 with TRBJ1-1; TRBD1 aligns across 10 bases. The sequenced sample was PBMCs. The TCR originated in a man aged 25-45 years in good health and CMV-seropositive. CDR3 bases: TGTGCCAGCTCACCCCTCCCTGGTGGACAGGGGGGTAGCACTGAAGCTTTCTTT. Encoded protein: CASSPLPGGQGGSTEAFF.